This T cell receptor beta chain originates from a study of T cells in Graves' hyperthyroidism and ophthalmopathy. Overall study findings and caveats: The model anticipated ophthalmopathy a median around six months pre-onset. Within blood appeared most thyroid clonotypes that had expanded above 0.001.

The V end lost 3 bases, the J end lost 3 bases, and 13 bases lay between the germline ends. The CDR3 runs 15 residues. CDR1 LNHDA and CDR2 SQIVND come from the germline V gene (reference sequence). Researchers took RNA transcripts and amplified the TCR beta CDR3 regions from them. In the first-round RT-PCR of the TCR CDR3, the HTBI primer set was used. TCRdb fed the multiplex PCR reads into MiXCR, producing one record per CDR3 protein. The sample yields 490,000 or so distinct CDR3 sequences, roughly 22% seen once. Details on this clonotype: Its specificity is unknown.

Disease duration was under 3 months in the ophthalmopathy patients, who also had a Clinical Activity Score of at least 3 and a NOSPECS grade of at least 4. The PBMCs were taken from 10 ml of fresh peripheral blood. The material sequenced was blood. The V call is TRBV19, the J call TRBJ2-3; D gene unclear. This receptor was obtained from a woman aged 70-85 years with Graves' ophthalmopathy. Written as DNA, the CDR3 is TGTGCCAGTAGTATGGACCTTGGGCTGACAGATACGCAGTATTTT. Translation gives CASSMDLGLTDTQYF.